This T cell receptor (beta chain) stems from a study of PD-1 blockade in classical Hodgkin lymphoma. The germline V gene has CDR1 ENHRY and CDR2 SYGVKD. The CDR3 contains 15 residues. Deletions cut 8 bases from V and 4 bases from J, with 20 bases between. Relapses following autologous stem cell transplantation were seen in all patients, with brentuximab vedotin exposure varying. Using immunoSEQ multiplex PCR, the repertoire was profiled, and TCRdb retains in-frame clones only, with some absent. The sample has 130,000 to 150,000 clones, approximately 80% seen once. The count of this clone is one. This material consisted of peripheral blood mononuclear cells (PBMCs), taken before the second cycle of nivolumab. The V and J genes are TRBV10-3 and TRBJ1-2; D gene unclear. The clonotype was recovered from a human donor with classical Hodgkin lymphoma. This chain's CDR3 is CAIPNPTYSVYGYTF. CDR3 nucleotide sequence: TGTGCCATCCCCAACCCCACATACAGCGTCTATGGCTACACCTTC.